This paragraph reports one T cell receptor beta chain. Original processing notes: Using reference gene primer amplification, nucleated cell counts were estimated. Sequenced by immunoSEQ multiplex PCR; TCRdb stores in-frame clones only, minus some. The V and J calls and clone size come from that table; D and trimming were worked out from the DNA. The sample records tens of thousands of clones, roughly 90% being singletons. The data originate from a study of blood T cell repertoires in COVID-19. Overall study context: The samples span acute and convalescent COVID-19 from the United States, Italy and Spain. From T cells, B-cell-depleted T cells, or PBMCs came the material, which was cDNA or gDNA.

With V trimmed by 7 bases and J by 2 bases, 13 bases remained unmatched. Per germline, CDR1 SNHLY and CDR2 FYNNEI. CDR3 length: 16 amino acids. The source of this sequence is a man aged 65 to 85 with active or convalescent COVID-19. The chain is built from TRBV2 and TRBJ1-1, with 7 bases fitting TRBD1. The sequenced material came from peripheral blood. CDR3 DNA sequence: TGTGCCAGCACCTCGGACAGGCAAACACTCAACACTGAAGCTTTCTTT. The encoded protein is CASTSDRQTLNTEAFF.